The 31 T cell receptor beta chains presented below share a single source sample, sequenced in a study of tumor-infiltrating lymphocytes in primary liver carcinoma. Synthesis of TCR beta cDNA was carried out from approximately 470 ng total RNA with a constant-region primer. Three nested multiplex PCR rounds, a slightly modified ARM-PCR method, built the TCR beta libraries. TRBV1-TRBV30 forward primers and a C-beta reverse primer were used in the first two PCR rounds, which each ran for ten to eleven cycles. TCRdb re-derived calls from the multiplex PCR reads in MiXCR, one entry per CDR3 protein. The data contain around 120,000 distinct CDR3 sequences, 50% to 70% of them singletons. Co-extraction yielded RNA and DNA from 20-30 mg of unsorted bulk tissue. Sequencing was performed on liver tumor tissue from sampling region 1. Subset defined: tumor region T1, superior pole. Source of these receptors: a woman aged 55-69 years with primary liver carcinoma and hepatitis B virus infection.

This chain joins TRBV15 and TRBJ2-7, with D hard to call. Germline V lookup: CDR1 LNHNV, CDR2 YYDKDF (reference sequence). The germline V and J ends were trimmed by 0 bases and 3 bases, with 3 bases remaining between them. CDR3 size: 12 residues. The CDR3 loop is CATSRDYYEQYF. The CDR3 region has the DNA TGTGCCACCAGCAGAGACTACTACGAGCAGTACTTC.

The table lists this clonotype with a few counts. Just one base apart from a much larger clone, this may be a read error. In this CDR3 the conserved last residue, phenylalanine or tryptophan, is missing, so a read error is likely. The CDR3 protein is CASSQAPTGSEGYTS. CDR3 DNA: TGCGCCAGCAGCCAAGCCCCGACAGGGTCGGAAGGCTACACCTCC. The chain is built from TRBV4-1 and TRBJ1-2; 7 positions agree with TRBD1. Germline lookup yields CDR1 MGHRA and CDR2 YSYEKL. The CDR3 extends over 15 amino acids. J was trimmed by 8 bases and V by 1 base; bases with no gene match: 10.

The sample holds a few counts of this clonotype. The genes are TRBV7-8 and TRBJ2-5; D unresolved. The CDR3 sequence is 13 residues long. With 7 bases removed from V and 5 bases from J, the gap between germline ends came to 14 bases. The germline V gene encodes CDR1 SGHVS and CDR2 FQNEAQ. The CDR3 DNA is TGTGCCAGCACCAGCCCGAGAGTGGAGACCCAGTACTTC. Translation: CASTSPRVETQYF. Supplemented by reference TRBV7-8 and TRBJ2-5, the full variable domain reads GAGVSQSPRYKVAKRGQDVALRCDPISGHVSLFWYQQALGQGPEFLTYFQNEAQLDKSGLPSDRFFAERPEGSVSTLKIQRTQQEDSAVYLCASTSPRVETQYFGPGTRLLVL.

In regard to this clonotype: Since a much larger clone is just one base distant, this may be a read error. The chain combines TRBV29-1 with TRBJ2-5, with TRBD2 as a possible D gene (5 bases). V lost 6 bases, J lost 7 bases, and 9 bases lay in between. This CDR3 comprises 10 residues. The V gene's germline CDR1 is SQVTM and CDR2 ANQGSEA. CDR3 residues: CSVARGTQYF. The CDR3 DNA reads TGCAGCGTGGCTCGGGGGACCCAGTACTTC.

As concerns this clonotype: Since the CDR3 does not end with the conserved phenylalanine or tryptophan, this likely comes from a read error. The chain couples TRBV9 to TRBJ1-1; D gene unclear. This CDR3 contains 13 residues. Germline loops: CDR1 SGDLS, CDR2 YYNGEE. Trimming removed 3 bases from V and 7 bases from J, with 13 bases in between. CDR3 DNA sequence: TGTGCCAGCAGCGCAGATGGGAAGAATGAAGCTTTCTCT. Translation: CASSADGKNEAFS.

On this clonotype: Given the absence of the conserved phenylalanine or tryptophan at the CDR3 end, a read error is likely. This chain links TRBV11-3 with TRBJ2-1, with D maybe TRBD1 (6 bases). This CDR3 is built from 17 residues. Germline CDR1 SGHNT, CDR2 YENEEA. As DNA, the CDR3 is TGTGCCAGCAGCTCCCTGGGGGCGAGGACCACGGGCAATGAACAGTTCTCC. Translating gives CASSSLGARTTGNEQFS.

This chain links TRBV19 with TRBJ2-6; the D is unclear. V was shortened by 7 bases and J by 2 bases, with 12 bases between the two germline ends. CDR3 size: 15 residues. CDR1 is LNHDA and CDR2 is SQIVND in the germline V gene (reference sequence). The CDR3 bases are TGTGCCAGTAAAGTTTCGTTGGCTGGGGCCAACGTCCTGACTTTC. Translation: CASKVSLAGANVLTF.

For this clonotype: A much larger clone is a single base away; this may be a read error. The chain uses TRBV6-2 or TRBV6-3 and TRBJ2-2; D may be TRBD2 (6 bases). The CDR3 is 14 residues long. V lost 8 bases and J lost 6, with 16 bases in between. Germline V gene data show CDR1 as MNHEY and CDR2 as SVGEGT. CDR3 region: CASLHGGAPGELFF. The CDR3 DNA reads as TGTGCCAGCCTGCATGGAGGGGCCCCCGGGGAGCTGTTTTTT.

In the case of this clonotype: Being one base from a much bigger clone, this may be a read error. The rearrangement uses TRBV6-1 and TRBJ1-2; 10 nucleotides line up with TRBD1. The CDR3 extends over 14 amino acids. Germline CDR1 is MNHNS and CDR2 is SASEGT. V lost 9 bases, J lost 5 bases, and 9 bases stayed unmatched. CDR3 region: CARNRDRGEYGYTF. In nucleotides, the CDR3 is TGTGCCAGGAATAGGGACAGGGGCGAGTATGGCTACACCTTC.

This clonotype was recorded many times. The chain links TRBV5-5 to TRBJ1-5; TRBD1 might be the D (5 bases). Trimming removed 4 bases at V and 7 bases at J, with 18 bases between. The CDR3 has 15 residues. Germline V CDR1 and CDR2: SGHKS, YYEKEE (reference sequence). CDR3 sequence: CASSPGLTTRQPQHF. The CDR3 DNA reads as TGTGCCAGCAGCCCAGGGCTCACGACGCGCCAGCCCCAGCATTTT.

As to this clonotype: This likely comes from a read error, as the CDR3 has no conserved phenylalanine or tryptophan at its end. It is unclear where the CDR3 begins or ends on the DNA, so no DNA is shown, and the CDR3 is as TCRdb lists it. The V call is TRBV29-1, the J call TRBJ1-1; the D call in the table, TRBD1, was not verified against the DNA. CDR1 is SQVTM and CDR2 is ANQGSEA in the germline V gene. The CDR3 is 9 residues long, counting both termini. The CDR3 sequence is CSGGDEAFV.

For this clonotype: This CDR3 is missing its conserved last phenylalanine or tryptophan, likely due to a read error. The chain is built from TRBV5-6 and TRBJ2-1; 9 bases line up with TRBD1. This CDR3 comprises 16 residues. Germline-derived CDR1 and CDR2 are SGHDT and YYEEEE. With V trimmed by 4 bases and J by 6 bases, 11 bases remained unmatched. The CDR3 bases are TGTGCCAGCAGCCTGTGGGGGACAGGGTACTGCAATGAGCAGTTCTTA. The encoded protein is CASSLWGTGYCNEQFL.

As to this clonotype: One junction end disagrees with the germline gene, perhaps due to a read error. This chain connects TRBV6-1 to TRBJ2-1; 8 nucleotides agree with TRBD2. CDR1 MNHNS and CDR2 SASEGT come from the germline V gene. The CDR3 covers 15 residues. CDR3 in DNA: TGTGCCAACAGTGTGCGGGGGGCTTCGGGGAATGAGCAGTTCTTC. Its translation is CANSVRGASGNEQFF.

This clonotype has at least ten counts. The gene calls are TRBV4-1 and TRBJ1-6, with unresolved D. V dropped 1 base and J dropped 7 bases, with 17 bases sitting between them. The CDR3 has 17 residues. Germline V gene data show CDR1 as MGHRA and CDR2 as YSYEKL. CDR3 sequence (DNA): TGCGCCAGCAGCCAAGTTAGTGGCGGGCTTTCCAATTCACCCCTCCACTTT. It yields the protein CASSQVSGGLSNSPLHF.

A word on this clonotype: A much larger clone sits a single nucleotide away, making a read error possible. The rearrangement joins TRBV2 to TRBJ2-1; TRBD2 is a possible D gene (5 bases). The CDR3 extends over 12 amino acids. Per the germline V gene, CDR1 is SNHLY and CDR2 is FYNNEI. The CDR3 DNA follows: TGTGCCGGCAGTGAGGTGGGAGATGAGCAGTTCTTC. Protein product: CAGSEVGDEQFF.

As for this clonotype: One end of the junction is discordant with germline, which a read error may explain. This sequence joins TRBV4-1 and TRBJ2-1; possible D gene TRBD1, 7 bases. In germline, CDR1 is MGHRA, CDR2 YSYEKL. The CDR3 sequence is 17 residues long. This CDR3 reads CAISQVYYQGGRDVQFF. As DNA, the CDR3 is TGCGCCATCAGCCAAGTTTACTATCAGGGGGGACGCGATGTGCAGTTCTTC.

This chain uses TRBV9 with TRBJ2-5; perhaps TRBD1 as D (6 bases). Germline values: CDR1 SGDLS, CDR2 YYNGEE. CDR3 length equals 14 residues. V dropped 3 bases and J dropped 1 base, with 10 bases sitting between them. The CDR3 sequence: CASSADSFQETQYF. In nucleotides, the CDR3 is TGTGCCAGCAGCGCGGACAGCTTCCAAGAGACCCAGTACTTC.

In this sample, this clonotype turned up many times. This chain connects TRBV6-5 to TRBJ2-7, with 7 positions matching TRBD2. CDR3 length equals 14 residues. CDR1 is MNHEY and CDR2 is SVGAGI in the germline V gene. Unmatched junction bases numbered 7, after V lost 5 bases and J lost 3 bases. CDR3 DNA: TGTGCCAGCAGTCCCGGGGGGTACGGCTACGAGCAGTACTTC. This gives the protein CASSPGGYGYEQYF.

A word on this clonotype: Mismatch with germline at one junction end may stem from a read error. The chain recombines TRBV6-1 with TRBJ2-2, with 8 positions matching TRBD1. Germline loops: CDR1 MNHNS, CDR2 SASEGT. The CDR3 spans 15 residues. The CDR3 region is CASRDRVWDTWELLF. CDR3 bases: TGTGCCAGCAGGGACAGGGTATGGGACACCTGGGAGCTGCTTTTT.

As regards this clonotype: At one end the junction does not follow the germline gene, possibly because of a read error. The rearrangement joins TRBV11-3 to TRBJ2-7; 7 bases are shared with TRBD2. CDR3 length equals 15 residues. CDR1 and CDR2 from the germline V gene are SGHNT and YENEEA. DNA of the CDR3: TGTGCCAGAAGCTTAGATCGGGCTAGCGGCTACGAGCAGCGCTTC. This sequence encodes CARSLDRASGYEQRF.

As to this clonotype: Germline is not matched at one junction end, which may reflect a read error. The rearrangement joins TRBV7-8 to TRBJ1-3, with 8 bases matching TRBD1. Germline V CDR1 and CDR2: SGHVS, FQNEAQ. The CDR3 covers 16 residues. The CDR3 DNA sequence: TGTGCCAGCAGTTTACGACAGGGGCTCTCTGGAAACACCATGTATTTT. Residues: CASSLRQGLSGNTMYF.

This clonotype was detected a few times. Here the CDR3 DNA reads TGTGCCAGCAGCTTGGGGCCGGGACAGGGGGCAGACACCGGGGAGCTGTTTTTT. As protein: CASSLGPGQGADTGELFF. The chain carries TRBV5-6 and TRBJ2-2; TRBD1 matches 12 bases. V shed 0 bases and J 3 bases; nucleotides not matched to a gene: 6. Germline V gene data show CDR1 as SGHDT and CDR2 as YYEEEE. The CDR3 loop spans 18 amino acids.

To note about this clonotype: This may stem from a read error, because a much larger clone lies one nucleotide away. CDR3 DNA sequence: TGTGTCAGCAGTTACGATTATCCACCCTTCAATGAGCAGTTCTTC. This sequence encodes CVSSYDYPPFNEQFF. J is TRBJ2-1 and V is TRBV6-5; D remains ambiguous. This CDR3 contains 15 residues. Germline V gene data show CDR1 as MNHEY and CDR2 as SVGAGI.

A note on this clonotype: A single base separates this from a much larger clone, so it may be a read error. The rearrangement links TRBV6-1 to TRBJ2-7, with D possibly TRBD1 on 5 matching bases. This CDR3 has 15 residues. V gave up 7 bases and J gave up 0 bases, with 16 bases separating them. The germline CDR1 and CDR2 sequences are MNHNS and SASEGT. This CDR3 reads CASNLQAESSYEQYF. CDR3 in DNA: TGTGCCAGCAATTTACAGGCAGAGTCCTCCTACGAGCAGTACTTC.

To note about this clonotype: This may stem from a read error, because a much larger clone lies one nucleotide away. The gene calls are TRBV4-1 and TRBJ1-1; D gene ambiguous. Per germline, CDR1 MGHRA and CDR2 YSYEKL. The CDR3 is 13 amino acids. This CDR3 reads CVSSRAGVLEAFF. DNA for the CDR3: TGCGTCAGCAGCCGAGCCGGGGTTCTCGAAGCTTTCTTT.

This clonotype occurred a few times. It may be a read error: a sequence one base away is much more abundant. The chain carries TRBV4-1 and TRBJ2-1, with a weak D call TRBD1 (5 bases). V shed 1 base and J shed 6 bases, with 10 bases lying between them. This CDR3 has 14 residues. Germline CDR1 and CDR2: MGHRA and YSYEKL. The CDR3 protein is CASSQGRVGNEQFF. As DNA, the CDR3 is TGCGCCAGCAGCCAAGGCAGGGTAGGCAATGAGCAGTTCTTC.

The rearrangement joins TRBV28 to TRBJ2-3, with D possibly being TRBD1 (5 bases). Germline values: CDR1 MDHEN, CDR2 SYDVKM. The V gene lost 3 bases and the J gene lost 3 bases, with 25 bases spanning the gap. This CDR3 has 19 residues. In DNA, the CDR3 is TGTGCCAGCAGTTTGGGGCAGTTCCCAGTCCCCAAACGGACAGATACGCAGTATTTT. Amino acids: CASSLGQFPVPKRTDTQYF.

Concerning this clonotype itself: The junction departs from the called germline gene at one end, perhaps through a read error. The chain combines TRBV11-3 with TRBJ2-7; 7 positions match TRBD2. This CDR3 contains 14 residues. CDR1 and CDR2 from the germline V gene are SGHNT and YENEEA. The CDR3 coding sequence is TGTACCAGCAGCTTTGCCACGGGAGGATACGAGCAGTACTTC. Protein sequence: CTSSFATGGYEQYF.

As concerns this clonotype: A clone one base away is much larger, so this may be a read error. The J gene is TRBJ2-1, the V gene TRBV7-9, with D perhaps matching TRBD2 (5 bases). The CDR3 contains 13 residues. Germline CDR1 and CDR2: SEHNR and FQNEAQ (reference sequence). The CDR3 loop reads CASSLPGSWERFF. In DNA, the CDR3 is TGTGCCAGCAGCCTCCCGGGCTCGTGGGAGCGGTTCTTC.

This clonotype has a handful of counts. At one end the junction does not follow the germline gene, possibly because of a read error. The V gene is TRBV7-8, the J gene TRBJ2-1; D gene uncertain. Germline CDR1 SGHVS, CDR2 FQNEAQ. The CDR3 is 15 amino acids. The CDR3 sequence is CTSSPQPGSYNEQFF. CDR3 nucleotides: TGTACCAGCAGCCCTCAGCCGGGCTCCTACAATGAGCAGTTCTTC.

Concerning this clonotype itself: Because the CDR3 is missing its conserved closing phenylalanine or tryptophan, this is likely a read error. This sequence joins TRBV11-2 and TRBJ2-7; D not certain. Trimming left V 1 base short and J 7 bases short, with 17 bases between. The CDR3 is made up of 15 amino acids. CDR1 is SGHAT and CDR2 is FQNNGV in the germline V gene. The CDR3 DNA sequence: TGTGCCAGCAGCTTAGTGGGCAGGCGTATAGAAGAGCAGTACCCC. Its protein product is CASSLVGRRIEEQYP.